The sequence of this T cell receptor (beta chain) was determined in a study of blood T cell repertoires in COVID-19. Study details: Collection of acute and convalescent COVID-19 samples took place in the United States, Italy and Spain. The analysed material was cDNA or gDNA that came from T cells, B-cell-depleted T cells, or PBMCs.

Germline V gene sequence: CDR1 LNHNV, CDR2 YYDKDF (reference sequence). The V gene lost 4 bases and the J gene lost 1 base, with 12 bases spanning the gap. This CDR3 spans 15 amino acids. Original methodology: Reference gene primer amplification gave estimated nucleated cell counts. Profiling relied on immunoSEQ multiplex PCR, and the TCRdb table lists in-frame clones only, not all of them. The V and J calls and clone size were taken over from that table, and D and trimming were inferred from the DNA. Found here are 350,000 or so clones, about 91% of them singletons; the top ten hold 1.5% to 2%. It was during active infection that Seattle patients were enrolled and then longitudinally followed.

The sequenced sample was peripheral blood. The sequence was obtained from a woman aged 25-40 years with COVID-19, enrolled during active disease. The chain carries TRBV15 and TRBJ2-3; the D gene is possibly TRBD1 (6 bases). Here the CDR3 DNA reads TGTGCCACCAGCAATGGGGGCCGAGGCACAGATACGCAGTATTTT. This gives the protein CATSNGGRGTDTQYF.